Listed below are T cell receptor beta chains from one sample, sequenced in a study of T cell responses to AZD1222 COVID-19 vaccine. Only in-frame clones appear in the TCRdb table, and some are missing; sequencing was by immunoSEQ multiplex PCR. The sample includes about 64,000 clones, about 93% seen only once; the top ten take 6.3%. Sequences were derived from peripheral blood, sampled 28 days after the second dose of the MenACWY control vaccine. The receptors come from an adult who received the MenACWY meningococcal vaccine as a control. Each CDR3 is given with its conserved first and last residue. A D gene is named only where the DNA matches it firmly. Clone sizes are given selectively: once, few, many, or a class where the clone is expanded.

>.|TRBJ2-3|TRBV9|.
CASSKGNLRGDTQYF
TGTGCCAGCAGCAAAGGAAACCTCAGGGGAGATACGCAGTATTTT
>.|TRBJ2-2|TRBV6-6|few
CASSYSGTGELFF
TGTGCCAGCAGTTACTCGGGGACCGGGGAGCTGTTTTTT
>.|TRBJ2-3|TRBV7-3|.
CASSDGPDTQYF
TGTGCCAGCAGCGATGGTCCAGATACGCAGTATTTT
>.|TRBJ1-2|TRBV5-4|.
CASSKWGEAGLYGYTF
TGTGCCAGCAGTAAATGGGGCGAGGCAGGACTCTATGGCTACACCTTC
>.|TRBJ2-2|TRBV5-4|once
CASSLDPGELFF
TGTGCCAGCAGCTTGGATCCCGGGGAGCTGTTTTTT
>TRBD2|TRBJ2-7|TRBV3-1/TRBV3-2|.
CASSQVAGGPYEQYF
TGTGCCAGCAGCCAAGTCGCGGGAGGGCCCTACGAGCAGTACTTC
>TRBD2|TRBJ2-2|TRBV14|.
CASSMTSGRSGELFF
TGTGCCAGCAGCATGACTAGCGGGAGGTCCGGGGAGCTGTTTTTT
>.|TRBJ2-5|TRBV27|.
CASSFRGPQETQYF
TGTGCCAGCAGTTTCAGGGGTCCCCAAGAGACCCAGTACTTC
>.|TRBJ1-4|TRBV3-1/TRBV3-2|once
CASSPTGFTNEKLFF
TGTGCCAGCAGTCCTACAGGGTTTACTAATGAAAAACTGTTTTTT
>TRBD2|TRBJ2-2|TRBV6-5|.
CASRMGEGGAGELFF
TGTGCCAGCAGAATGGGGGAGGGAGGGGCCGGGGAGCTGTTTTTT